This TCR beta chain was identified in a study of cytomegalovirus exposure and HLA in healthy donors. V lost 7 bases to trimming and J lost 7 bases, with 16 bases between them. The germline gives CDR1 MNHNS, CDR2 SASEGT. This CDR3 spans 14 amino acids. Study-wide results and caveats: The productive fraction for most TCR beta V segments was about 87% or about 30% in an earlier analysis. Later genetic work tied a missense DCLRE1C variant to beta-chain V and J trimming. Altogether, 150 to 200 TCR beta chains were recorded as cytomegalovirus-associated. Later on, an analysis found that several of the most significant clusters appeared to be linked to common viral pathogens, which included parvovirus B19.

Turning to this clone: Its antigen remains unidentified.

The PCR had 60 Vbeta and 13 Jbeta primers. Data came from immunoSEQ multiplex PCR; TCRdb stores just in-frame clones and leaves some out. The sample lists under 200,000 clones; 70% to 85% were seen once. The rearrangement links TRBV6-1 to TRBJ2-2; D might be TRBD2 (5 bases). Material: PBMCs. This clonotype originated in a woman aged 40 to 50 in good health and CMV-seronegative. DNA of the CDR3: TGTGCCAGCAAACCGGGAACAGCGAACGGGGAGCTGTTTTTT. Its protein product is CASKPGTANGELFF.